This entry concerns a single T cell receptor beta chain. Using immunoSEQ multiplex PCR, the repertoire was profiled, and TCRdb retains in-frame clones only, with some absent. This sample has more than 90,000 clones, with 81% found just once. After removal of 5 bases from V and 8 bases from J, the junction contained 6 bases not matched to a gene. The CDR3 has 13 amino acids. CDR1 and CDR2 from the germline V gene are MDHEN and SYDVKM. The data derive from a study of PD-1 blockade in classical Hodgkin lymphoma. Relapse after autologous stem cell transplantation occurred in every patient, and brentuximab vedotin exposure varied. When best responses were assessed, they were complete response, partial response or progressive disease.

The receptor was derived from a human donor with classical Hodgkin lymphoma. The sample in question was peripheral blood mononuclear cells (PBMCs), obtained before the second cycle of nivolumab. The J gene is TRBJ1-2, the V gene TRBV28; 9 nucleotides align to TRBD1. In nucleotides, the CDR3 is TGTGCCAGCAGTCCACAGGGGGCTGGCGGCTACACCTTC. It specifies CASSPQGAGGYTF.